The clone carrying this T cell receptor beta chain has a single count. The data are from a study of blood T cell repertoires in COVID-19. Germline CDR1 and CDR2: SGHTA and FQGNSA. The V segment lost 4 bases and the J segment 4 bases; nucleotides outside the gene matches: 7. The CDR3 totals 15 residues. In the source study's methods: Cell counts per sample came from amplifying reference gene primers. Assay used: immunoSEQ multiplex PCR; TCRdb lists only in-frame clones, some missing. V, J and clone size are taken as reported in that table, and D and trimming were inferred from the DNA itself. The data contain approximately 110,000 clones, roughly 80% of them singletons.

The chain uses TRBV7-2 and TRBJ1-2, with TRBD1 identical over 9 bases. Sequencing input: peripheral blood. This sequence originates from a man older than 75 with COVID-19, enrolled during active disease. In nucleotides, the CDR3 is TGTGCCAGCAGCTACCGGGACAGGGCCCTCTATGGCTACACCTTC. This gives the protein CASSYRDRALYGYTF.